This T cell receptor beta chain was profiled in a study of human versus mouse CDR3 diversity and MHC coevolution. Study results and limitations: In humans, T-cell selection involved five or six MHC II alleles. Mice had fewer CDR3 deletions and insertions than humans on average.

Sequenced by immunoSEQ multiplex PCR; TCRdb stores in-frame clones only, minus some. Among around 59,000 clones listed, just under 95% were seen once. Sorting isolated naive CD4 T cells lacking CD45RO and expressing CD62L. Comment on this clone: Its target is not known.

V lost 4 bases, J lost 2 bases, and 5 bases stayed unmatched. Germline loops: CDR1 SEHNR, CDR2 FQNEAQ (reference sequence). This CDR3 has 15 residues. Material for sequencing was naive CD4+ T cells from blood. Subset defined: CD45RO-negative CD62L-positive naive CD4 T cells. The sequence was collected from a person between 55 and 70 years old in good health. The genes are TRBV7-9 and TRBJ2-5; 9 nucleotides match TRBD1. The CDR3 sequence is CASSSGTGRQETQYF. The CDR3 coding sequence is TGTGCCAGCAGCTCCGGGACAGGGAGACAAGAGACCCAGTACTTC.